The 27 T cell receptor beta chains presented below share a single source sample, sequenced in a study of blood T cell repertoires in COVID-19. The repertoire was sequenced with immunoSEQ multiplex PCR; TCRdb's copy has only in-frame clones and lacks some. In the table there are 90,000 to 120,000 clones, roughly 87% of which are singletons. The sequenced material came from peripheral blood. These receptors were collected from a woman aged 60-70 years with acute or convalescent COVID-19.

This clone has a handful of counts. The chain is built from TRBV29-1 and TRBJ1-3; the D is unclear. V lost 6 bases and J 0 bases, leaving 9 bases between the germline ends. CDR1 SQVTM and CDR2 ANQGSEA come from the germline V gene. The CDR3 contains 13 residues. In DNA, the CDR3 is TGCAGCGTGGCAACAGACTCTGGAAACACCATATATTTT. It codes for CSVATDSGNTIYF. Full variable domain (rest looked up from reference TRBV29-1 and TRBJ1-3): SAVISQKPSRDICQRGTSLTIQCQVDSQVTMMFWYRQQPGQSLTLIATANQGSEATYESGFVIDKFPISRPNLTFSTLTVSNMSPEDSSIYLCSVATDSGNTIYFGEGSWLTVV.

This clone was seen only a few times. The CDR3 protein is CASSLAVGTEAFF. The CDR3 DNA sequence: TGCGCCAGCAGCTTGGCGGTCGGCACTGAAGCTTTCTTT. The chain combines TRBV5-1 with TRBJ1-1; D is unresolved. The CDR3 is made up of 13 amino acids. CDR1 is SGHRS, CDR2 YFSETQ, per germline. V shed 0 bases and J shed 4 bases, with 7 bases lying between them.

The chain has TRBV10-3 and TRBJ1-5; 9 bases map to TRBD1. CDR3 length: 18 amino acids. Germline V gives CDR1 ENHRY, CDR2 SYGVKD. After removal of 2 bases from V and 2 bases from J, the junction contained 10 bases not matched to a gene. Here the CDR3 DNA reads TGTGCCATCAGTGAGGTCCCGGGACAGGGACGGGGCAATCAGCCCCAGCATTTT. It translates to CAISEVPGQGRGNQPQHF.

J is TRBJ2-2 and V is TRBV2; no firm D call. Germline V gene lookup returns CDR1 SNHLY and CDR2 FYNNEI. The CDR3 runs 15 residues. Trimming left V 0 bases short and J 7 bases short, with 12 bases between. The CDR3 region is CASSEAGSYGGELFF. The CDR3 bases are TGTGCCAGCAGTGAAGCGGGTAGCTACGGCGGGGAGCTGTTTTTT.

V gene TRBV3-1 (or the pseudogene TRBV3-2) combines with J gene TRBJ2-5; 11 bases map to TRBD2. The CDR3 has 17 amino acids. Germline loops: CDR1 LGHDT, CDR2 YNNKEL (reference sequence). After removal of 4 bases from V and 0 bases from J, the junction contained 7 bases not matched to a gene. CDR3 sequence: CASSPGTSGAYQETQYF. DNA of the CDR3: TGTGCCAGCAGCCCCGGGACTAGCGGCGCGTACCAAGAGACCCAGTACTTC.

V and J are TRBV11-2 and TRBJ2-1; the match to TRBD1 covers 8 bases. Germline V gene lookup returns CDR1 SGHAT and CDR2 FQNNGV. Trimming removed 3 bases from V and 13 bases from J; junction bases left unmatched: 8. The CDR3 spans 13 residues. The CDR3 sequence: CASSFGQGFSQFF. The CDR3 coding sequence is TGTGCCAGCAGCTTTGGACAGGGTTTTAGTCAGTTCTTC.

The V and J genes are TRBV9 and TRBJ2-2; 8 bases are shared with TRBD2. The ends lost 0 bases at V and 6 bases at J; junction bases unmatched: 7. The CDR3 totals 16 residues. Germline V gene lookup returns CDR1 SGDLS and CDR2 YYNGEE. DNA for the CDR3: TGTGCCAGCAGCGTAGGTCCAGCGGGAGTGGCCGGGGAGCTGTTTTTT. Translating gives CASSVGPAGVAGELFF.

This chain uses TRBV5-4 with TRBJ2-7, with 8 bases aligning to TRBD2. CDR3 length equals 14 residues. The V gene's germline CDR1 is SGHNT and CDR2 YYREEE (reference sequence). The J segment lost 3 bases and the V segment lost 0 bases, leaving 2 bases of the junction unmatched. For the CDR3, the DNA is TGTGCCAGCAGCTTGGAACGGGAGGGCTACGAGCAGTACTTC. Amino acid sequence: CASSLEREGYEQYF.

This chain joins TRBV3-1 (or the pseudogene TRBV3-2) and TRBJ1-2, with a possible D match to TRBD1 (5 bases). Trimming took off 10 bases at V and 8 bases at J, with 14 bases between the two ends. Germline CDR1 and CDR2: LGHDT and YNNKEL (reference sequence). The CDR3 totals 11 residues. DNA for the CDR3: TGTGCCATTTCGGGGGGAGGCGGCTACACCTTC. It is translated as CAISGGGGYTF.

This clone was observed a single time. The genes are TRBV2 and TRBJ2-1, with 7 bases matching TRBD2. Germline loops: CDR1 SNHLY, CDR2 FYNNEI. The CDR3 runs to 13 residues. Trimming removed 6 bases from V and 10 bases from J; junction bases left unmatched: 9. CDR3 in amino acids: CASRPTSRSEQFF. CDR3 coding DNA: TGTGCCAGCAGACCGACTAGCCGTTCAGAGCAGTTCTTC.

This chain joins TRBV2 and TRBJ2-1; D is possibly TRBD2 (5 bases). The CDR3 is 13 amino acids. Germline values: CDR1 SNHLY, CDR2 FYNNEI. V shed 7 bases and J shed 3 bases, with 10 bases lying between them. The CDR3 protein is CASKWRVYNEQFF. The CDR3 region has the DNA TGTGCCAGCAAGTGGCGGGTCTACAATGAGCAGTTCTTC.

V and J are TRBV7-9 and TRBJ2-2; D remains unclear. The germline V gene has CDR1 SEHNR and CDR2 FQNEAQ (reference sequence). V dropped 3 bases and J dropped 3 bases, with 8 bases sitting between them. The CDR3 is 14 amino acids. The CDR3 is CASSFERDTGELFF. The CDR3 DNA reads TGTGCCAGCAGCTTTGAGAGAGACACCGGGGAGCTGTTTTTT.

The V gene is TRBV11-2, the J gene TRBJ2-3; TRBD1 agrees at 9 bases. The CDR3 loop spans 14 amino acids. The germline CDR1 and CDR2 sequences are SGHAT and FQNNGV. V shed 6 bases and J 4 bases; nucleotides not matched to a gene: 5. The CDR3 sequence: CASSHGQGSDTQYF. The CDR3 DNA reads as TGTGCCAGCAGTCATGGACAGGGGTCAGATACGCAGTATTTT.

V and J are TRBV11-3 and TRBJ1-2; possible D gene TRBD1, 6 bases. V was clipped by 6 bases and J by 0 bases, with 14 bases between them. Germline V gene data show CDR1 as SGHNT and CDR2 as YENEEA. The CDR3 totals 15 residues. Written as DNA, the CDR3 is TGTGCCAGCAGAGAGGGTGACAGGACTAACTATGGCTACACCTTC. It is translated as CASREGDRTNYGYTF.

This rearrangement joins TRBV2 to TRBJ2-3; 8 bases are a match to TRBD1. CDR1 is SNHLY, CDR2 FYNNEI, per germline. CDR3 length: 15 amino acids. V was clipped by 5 bases and J by 2 bases; unmatched bases: 6. The CDR3 coding sequence is TGTGCCAGCAGTCCCGGACAGGGTTACACAGATACGCAGTATTTT. It encodes CASSPGQGYTDTQYF.

The V and J genes are TRBV7-2 and TRBJ2-7, with D possibly being TRBD2 (5 bases). The CDR3 is 16 amino acids. Germline V lookup: CDR1 SGHTA, CDR2 FQGNSA. The V and J ends lost 0 bases and 0 bases respectively, with 12 bases between them. CDR3 sequence: CASSLAGAGNSYEQYF. The CDR3 nucleotides are TGTGCCAGCAGCTTAGCTGGAGCCGGGAACTCCTACGAGCAGTACTTC.

This clone was observed a single time. The V gene is TRBV28, the J gene TRBJ2-5; 8 positions agree with TRBD2. V dropped 4 bases and J dropped 2; count of bases not matched to a gene: 15. Germline-derived CDR1 and CDR2 are MDHEN and SYDVKM. The CDR3 has 18 residues. CDR3 region: CASSSTKAGLGKQETQYF. The CDR3 DNA reads TGTGCCAGCAGTTCCACCAAGGCGGGACTAGGAAAACAAGAGACCCAGTACTTC.

The chain couples TRBV6-6 to TRBJ2-7, with TRBD1 matching 9 bases. The germline gives CDR1 MNHNY, CDR2 SVGAGI (reference sequence). The CDR3 sequence is 15 residues long. Unmatched junction bases numbered 8, after V lost 6 bases and J lost 2 bases. The CDR3: CASSPGQGIAYEQYV. The CDR3 region has the DNA TGTGCCAGCAGCCCCGGACAGGGGATTGCCTACGAGCAGTACGTC.

The chain has TRBV9 and TRBJ1-6, with D possibly matching TRBD1 (6 bases). The CDR3 covers 16 residues. V was pared by 4 bases and J by 7 bases, with 18 bases between. CDR1 is SGDLS and CDR2 is YYNGEE in the germline V gene. The CDR3 DNA is TGTGCCAGCAGCCCCACAGGGCAGGGCTTAAATTCACCCCTCCACTTT. Translated: CASSPTGQGLNSPLHF.

As DNA, the CDR3 is TGTGCCAGTAGTCCTCTGGAAGGGGTGGAGACCCAGTACTTC. Amino acid sequence: CASSPLEGVETQYF. The chain carries TRBV19 and TRBJ2-5; tentative D call: TRBD1 (5 bases). CDR3 length: 14 residues. Per germline, CDR1 LNHDA and CDR2 SQIVND (reference sequence). With 5 bases removed from V and 5 bases from J, the gap between germline ends came to 15 bases.

The chain carries TRBV5-5 and TRBJ1-1, with D possibly TRBD1 on 5 matching bases. Germline loops: CDR1 SGHKS, CDR2 YYEKEE (reference sequence). This CDR3 has 14 amino acids. Trimming cost V 2 bases and J 4 bases, with 12 bases left between them. CDR3 amino acids: CASSFQGGVTEAFF. The CDR3 DNA follows: TGTGCCAGCAGCTTCCAGGGTGGCGTCACTGAAGCTTTCTTT.

CDR3 DNA sequence: TGTGCCAGCAGCACCAATGGACTAGCGGGATGGGAAGAGACCCAGTACTTC. Its protein is CASSTNGLAGWEETQYF. This chain connects TRBV6-4 to TRBJ2-5; 12 positions match TRBD2. Trimming at V came to 6 bases and at J to 3 bases, leaving 11 bases not matched to a gene. The CDR3 is made up of 17 amino acids. Germline CDR1 and CDR2: MRHNA and SNTAGT.

The chain uses TRBV3-1 (or the pseudogene TRBV3-2) and TRBJ2-1; D possibly corresponds to TRBD1 (6 bases). Germline V gene lookup returns CDR1 LGHDT and CDR2 YNNKEL (reference sequence). The V and J ends lost 9 bases and 2 bases respectively, with 23 bases between them. CDR3 length: 17 residues. Written as DNA, the CDR3 is TGTGCCAGGATCCCTCCCGAGTCCAGGGGCCCCTACAATGAGCAGTTCTTC. Its translation: CARIPPESRGPYNEQFF.

This chain connects TRBV6-1 to TRBJ1-2, with D possibly being TRBD1 (5 bases). The V gene lost 1 base and the J gene lost 5 bases, with 14 bases spanning the gap. The germline gives CDR1 MNHNS, CDR2 SASEGT. The CDR3 loop spans 15 amino acids. In DNA, the CDR3 is TGTGCCAGCAGTGAAGTGGCAGGGAAAGGGTATGGCTACACCTTC. This sequence encodes CASSEVAGKGYGYTF.

The V gene is TRBV25-1, the J gene TRBJ1-3, with 7 bases that match TRBD1. Looked up from germline, CDR1 is MGHDK and CDR2 is SYGVNS. The CDR3 is 16 amino acids. V lost 0 bases to trimming and J lost 2 bases; unmatched junction nucleotides: 4. CDR3 sequence: CASSEYNRGAGNTIYF. CDR3 bases: TGTGCCAGCAGTGAATATAACAGGGGAGCTGGAAACACCATATATTTT.

The chain joins TRBV28 to TRBJ2-3; TRBD2 might be the D (6 bases). The germline V and J ends were trimmed by 5 bases and 2 bases, with 11 bases remaining between them. The CDR3 covers 14 residues. Germline-derived CDR1 and CDR2 are MDHEN and SYDVKM. In DNA, the CDR3 is TGTGCCAGCAGTCGCCCGGGAGTCACAGATACGCAGTATTTT. It specifies CASSRPGVTDTQYF. Drawing the rest from reference TRBV28 and TRBJ2-3, the complete variable domain is DVKVTQSSRYLVKRTGEKVFLECVQDMDHENMFWYRQDPGLGLRLIYFSYDVKMKEKGDIPEGYSVSREKKERFSLILESASTNQTSMYLCASSRPGVTDTQYFGPGTRLTVL.

This clone was detected only a few times. The chain couples TRBV5-1 to TRBJ1-6, with 12 positions matching TRBD1. The germline V gene has CDR1 SGHRS and CDR2 YFSETQ. This CDR3 contains 15 residues. The trim removed 4 bases at V and 10 bases at J, leaving 6 bases unmatched. CDR3 coding DNA: TGCGCCAGCAGCCAAAAGGGACAGGGGGCATCACCCCTCCACTTT. Amino acids: CASSQKGQGASPLHF.